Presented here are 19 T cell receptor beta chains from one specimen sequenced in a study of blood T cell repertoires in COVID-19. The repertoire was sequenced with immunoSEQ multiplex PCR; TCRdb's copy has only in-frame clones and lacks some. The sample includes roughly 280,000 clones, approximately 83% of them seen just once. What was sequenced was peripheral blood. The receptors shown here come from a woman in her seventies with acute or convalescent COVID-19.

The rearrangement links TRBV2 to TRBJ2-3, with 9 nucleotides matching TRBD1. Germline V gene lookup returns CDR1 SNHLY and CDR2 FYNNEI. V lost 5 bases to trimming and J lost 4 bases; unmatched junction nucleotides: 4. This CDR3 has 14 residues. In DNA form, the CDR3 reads TGTGCCAGCAGTCGGGACAGGGACCCAGATACGCAGTATTTT. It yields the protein CASSRDRDPDTQYF.

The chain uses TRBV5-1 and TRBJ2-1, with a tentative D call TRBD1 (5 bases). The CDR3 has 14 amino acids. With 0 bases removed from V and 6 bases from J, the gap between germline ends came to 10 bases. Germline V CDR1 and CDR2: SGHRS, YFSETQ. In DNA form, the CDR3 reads TGCGCCAGCAGCTTGGAGGTAGGGGTCAATGAGCAGTTCTTC. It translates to CASSLEVGVNEQFF.

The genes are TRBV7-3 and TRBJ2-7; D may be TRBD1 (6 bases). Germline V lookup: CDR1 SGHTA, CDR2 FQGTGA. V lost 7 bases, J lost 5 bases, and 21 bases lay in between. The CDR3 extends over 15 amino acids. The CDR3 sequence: CASNLTGLWVDEQYF. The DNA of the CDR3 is TGTGCCAGCAACCTCACAGGGCTATGGGTTGACGAGCAGTACTTC.

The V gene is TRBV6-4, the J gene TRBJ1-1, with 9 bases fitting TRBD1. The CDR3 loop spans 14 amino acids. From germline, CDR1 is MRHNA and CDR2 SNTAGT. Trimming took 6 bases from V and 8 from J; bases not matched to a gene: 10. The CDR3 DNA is TGTGCCAGCAGCGTCAACAGGGGGCATTCCGAAGCTTTCTTT. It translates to CASSVNRGHSEAFF.

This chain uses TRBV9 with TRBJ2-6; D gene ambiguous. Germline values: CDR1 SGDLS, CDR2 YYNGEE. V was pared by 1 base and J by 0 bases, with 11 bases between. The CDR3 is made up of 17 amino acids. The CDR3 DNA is TGTGCCAGCAGCGTAACAGTACCAGGCTCTGGGGCCAACGTCCTGACTTTC. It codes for CASSVTVPGSGANVLTF.

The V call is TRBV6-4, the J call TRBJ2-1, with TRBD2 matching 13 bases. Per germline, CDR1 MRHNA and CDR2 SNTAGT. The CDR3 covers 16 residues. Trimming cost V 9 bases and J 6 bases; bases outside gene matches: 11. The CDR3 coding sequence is TGTGCCAGAAACGACGCACTAGCGGGGGGGCCCAATGAGCAGTTCTTC. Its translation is CARNDALAGGPNEQFF.

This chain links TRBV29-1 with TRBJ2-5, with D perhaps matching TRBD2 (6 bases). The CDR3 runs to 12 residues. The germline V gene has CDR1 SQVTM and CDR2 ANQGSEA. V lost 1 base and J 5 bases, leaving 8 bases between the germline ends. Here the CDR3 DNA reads TGCAGCGTTGAAGCCCTAGCGGAGACCCAGTACTTC. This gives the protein CSVEALAETQYF.

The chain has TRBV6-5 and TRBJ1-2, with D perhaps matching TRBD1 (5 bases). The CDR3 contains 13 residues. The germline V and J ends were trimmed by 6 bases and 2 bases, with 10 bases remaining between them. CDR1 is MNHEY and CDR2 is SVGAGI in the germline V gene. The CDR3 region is CASSGGKNYGYTF. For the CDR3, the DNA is TGTGCCAGCAGCGGGGGGAAAAACTATGGCTACACCTTC.

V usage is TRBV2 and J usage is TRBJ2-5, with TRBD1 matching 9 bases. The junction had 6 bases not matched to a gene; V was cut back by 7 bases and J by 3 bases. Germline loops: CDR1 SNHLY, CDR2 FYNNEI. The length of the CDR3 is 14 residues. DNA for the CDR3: TGTGCCAGCAATAGGGGGACAGGGAAAGAGACCCAGTACTTC. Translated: CASNRGTGKETQYF. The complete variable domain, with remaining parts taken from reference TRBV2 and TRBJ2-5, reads EPEVTQTPSHQVTQMGQEVILRCVPISNHLYFYWYRQILGQKVEFLVSFYNNEISEKSEIFDDQFSVERPDGSNFTLKIRSTKLEDSAMYFCASNRGTGKETQYFGPGTRLLVL.

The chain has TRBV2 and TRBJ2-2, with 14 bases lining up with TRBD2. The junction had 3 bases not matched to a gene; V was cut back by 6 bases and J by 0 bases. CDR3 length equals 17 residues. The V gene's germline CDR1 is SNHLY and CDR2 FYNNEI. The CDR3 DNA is TGTGCCAGCAGCGTGACTAGCGGGGGGGCGAACACCGGGGAGCTGTTTTTT. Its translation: CASSVTSGGANTGELFF.

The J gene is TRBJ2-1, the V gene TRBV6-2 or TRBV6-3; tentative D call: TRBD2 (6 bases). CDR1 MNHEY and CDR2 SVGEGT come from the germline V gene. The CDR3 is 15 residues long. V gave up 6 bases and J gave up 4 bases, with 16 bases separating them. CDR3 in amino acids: CASSLWRGTYNEQFF. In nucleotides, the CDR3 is TGTGCCAGCAGCCTTTGGCGGGGCACGTACAATGAGCAGTTCTTC.

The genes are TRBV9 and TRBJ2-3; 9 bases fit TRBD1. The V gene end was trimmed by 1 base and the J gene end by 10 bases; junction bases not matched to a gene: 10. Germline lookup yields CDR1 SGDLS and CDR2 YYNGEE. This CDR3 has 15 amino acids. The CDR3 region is CASSVLGDRDKAQYF. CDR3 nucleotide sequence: TGTGCCAGCAGCGTACTTGGGGACAGGGATAAGGCGCAGTATTTT.

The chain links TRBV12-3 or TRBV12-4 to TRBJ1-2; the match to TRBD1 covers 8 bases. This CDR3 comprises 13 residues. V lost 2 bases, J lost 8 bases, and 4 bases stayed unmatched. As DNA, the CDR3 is TGTGCCAGCAGTTTAACTGGACAGGGAGGCTACACCTTC. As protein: CASSLTGQGGYTF.

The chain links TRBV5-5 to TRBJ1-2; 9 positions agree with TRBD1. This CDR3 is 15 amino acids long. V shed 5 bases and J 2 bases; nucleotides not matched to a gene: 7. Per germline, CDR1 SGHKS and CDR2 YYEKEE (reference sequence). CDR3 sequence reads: CASSTTGGVNYGYTF. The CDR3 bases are TGTGCCAGCAGTACCACAGGGGGCGTAAACTATGGCTACACCTTC.

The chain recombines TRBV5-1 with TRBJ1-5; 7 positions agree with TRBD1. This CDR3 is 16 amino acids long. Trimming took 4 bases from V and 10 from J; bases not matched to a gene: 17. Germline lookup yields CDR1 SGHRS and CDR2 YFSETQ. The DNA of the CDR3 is TGCGCCAGCAGCCCACCCACGGACAGGCCGCGGTGTCCCCAGCATTTT. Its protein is CASSPPTDRPRCPQHF. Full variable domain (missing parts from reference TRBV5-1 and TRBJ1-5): KAGVTQTPRYLIKTRGQQVTLSCSPISGHRSVSWYQQTPGQGLQFLFEYFSETQRNKGNFPGRFSGRQFSNSRSEMNVSTLELGDSALYLCASSPPTDRPRCPQHFGDGTRLSIL.

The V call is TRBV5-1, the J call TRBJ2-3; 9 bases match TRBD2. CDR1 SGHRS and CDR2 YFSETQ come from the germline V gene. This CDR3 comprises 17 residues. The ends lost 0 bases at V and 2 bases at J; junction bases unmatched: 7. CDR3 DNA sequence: TGCGCCAGCAGCTTGGTAGTAGCGGGGGCCCACACAGATACGCAGTATTTT. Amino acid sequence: CASSLVVAGAHTDTQYF. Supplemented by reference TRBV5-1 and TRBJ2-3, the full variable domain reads KAGVTQTPRYLIKTRGQQVTLSCSPISGHRSVSWYQQTPGQGLQFLFEYFSETQRNKGNFPGRFSGRQFSNSRSEMNVSTLELGDSALYLCASSLVVAGAHTDTQYFGPGTRLTVL.

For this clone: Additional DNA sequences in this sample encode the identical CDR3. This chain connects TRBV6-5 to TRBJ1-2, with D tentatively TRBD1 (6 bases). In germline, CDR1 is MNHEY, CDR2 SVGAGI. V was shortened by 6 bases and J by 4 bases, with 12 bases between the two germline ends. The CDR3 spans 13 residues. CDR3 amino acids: CASRETGFYGYTF. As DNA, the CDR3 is TGTGCCAGCAGAGAGACAGGTTTCTATGGCTACACCTTC.

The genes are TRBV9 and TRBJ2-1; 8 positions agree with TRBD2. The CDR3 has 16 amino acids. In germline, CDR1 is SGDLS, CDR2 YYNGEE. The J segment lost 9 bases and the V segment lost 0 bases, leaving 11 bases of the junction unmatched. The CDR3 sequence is CASSVGLAGQGGEQFF. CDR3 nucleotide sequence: TGTGCCAGCAGCGTAGGGCTAGCGGGTCAAGGGGGTGAGCAGTTCTTC.

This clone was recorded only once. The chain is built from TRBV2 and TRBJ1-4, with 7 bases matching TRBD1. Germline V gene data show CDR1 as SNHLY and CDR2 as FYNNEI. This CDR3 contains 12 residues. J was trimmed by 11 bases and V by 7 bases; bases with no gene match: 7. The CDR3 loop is CASTPTGSKLFF. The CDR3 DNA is TGTGCCAGCACCCCGACAGGGAGTAAACTGTTTTTT. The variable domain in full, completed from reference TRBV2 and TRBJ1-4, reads EPEVTQTPSHQVTQMGQEVILRCVPISNHLYFYWYRQILGQKVEFLVSFYNNEISEKSEIFDDQFSVERPDGSNFTLKIRSTKLEDSAMYFCASTPTGSKLFFGSGTQLSVL.